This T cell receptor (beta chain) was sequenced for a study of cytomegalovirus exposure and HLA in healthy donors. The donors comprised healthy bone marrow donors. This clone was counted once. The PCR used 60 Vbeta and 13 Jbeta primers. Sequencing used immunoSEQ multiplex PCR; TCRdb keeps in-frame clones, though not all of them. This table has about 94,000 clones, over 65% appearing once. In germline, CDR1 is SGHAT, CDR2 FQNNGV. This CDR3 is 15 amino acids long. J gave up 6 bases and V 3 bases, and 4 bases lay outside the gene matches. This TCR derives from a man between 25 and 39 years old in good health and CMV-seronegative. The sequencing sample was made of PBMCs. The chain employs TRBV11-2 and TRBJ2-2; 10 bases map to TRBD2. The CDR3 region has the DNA TGTGCCAGCAGCTTCCTAGCGGGAGTCCCCGGGGAGCTGTTTTTT. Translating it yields CASSFLAGVPGELFF.